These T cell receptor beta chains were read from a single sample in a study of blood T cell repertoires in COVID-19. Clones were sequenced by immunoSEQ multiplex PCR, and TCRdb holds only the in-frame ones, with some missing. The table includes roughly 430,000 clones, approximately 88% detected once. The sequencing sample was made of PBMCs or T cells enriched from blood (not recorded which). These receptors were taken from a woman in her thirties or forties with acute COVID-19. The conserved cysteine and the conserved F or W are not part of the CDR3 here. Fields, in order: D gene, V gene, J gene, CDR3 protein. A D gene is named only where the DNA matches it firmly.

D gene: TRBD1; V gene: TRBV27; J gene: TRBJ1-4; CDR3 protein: ASSPRGLLNEKLF
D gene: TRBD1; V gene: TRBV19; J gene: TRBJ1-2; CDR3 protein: ASSTQRQGGSYGYT
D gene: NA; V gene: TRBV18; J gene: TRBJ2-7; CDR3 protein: ASSPGDSYEQY
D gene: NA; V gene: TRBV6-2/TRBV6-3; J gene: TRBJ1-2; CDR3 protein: ASSAGANYGYT
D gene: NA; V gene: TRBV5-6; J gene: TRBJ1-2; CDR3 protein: ASSLVAGTTGYT
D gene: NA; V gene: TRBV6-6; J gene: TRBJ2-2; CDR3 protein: ASSPMNTGELF
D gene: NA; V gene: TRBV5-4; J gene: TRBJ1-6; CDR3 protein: ASRRAGSNSPLH
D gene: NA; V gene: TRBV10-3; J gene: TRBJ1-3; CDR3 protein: AIFDTLPGNTIY
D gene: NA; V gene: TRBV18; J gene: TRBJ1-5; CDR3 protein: ASSRGNLQPQH
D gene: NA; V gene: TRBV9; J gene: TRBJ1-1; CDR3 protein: ASSVGGRTEAF
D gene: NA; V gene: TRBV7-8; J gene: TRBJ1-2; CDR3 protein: ASSLGGSAPKST
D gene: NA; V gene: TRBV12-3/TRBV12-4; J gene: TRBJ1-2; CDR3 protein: ASTYSTNYGYT
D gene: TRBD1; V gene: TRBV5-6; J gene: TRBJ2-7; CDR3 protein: ASSLVLQGEY
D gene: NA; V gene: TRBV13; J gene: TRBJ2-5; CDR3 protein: ASSLGQRGETQY
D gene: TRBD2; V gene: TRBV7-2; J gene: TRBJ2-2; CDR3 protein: ASSLFAGGITGELF
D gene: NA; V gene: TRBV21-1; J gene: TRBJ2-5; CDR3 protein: ASSKGKDSQETQY
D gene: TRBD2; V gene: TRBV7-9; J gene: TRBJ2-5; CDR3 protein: ASSLALAVREETQY
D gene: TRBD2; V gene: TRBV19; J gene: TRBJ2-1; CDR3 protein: ASSMRPSGGARNEQF
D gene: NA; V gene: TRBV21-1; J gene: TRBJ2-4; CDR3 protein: ASSKARSRKNIQY
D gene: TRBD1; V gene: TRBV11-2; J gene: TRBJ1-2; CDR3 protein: ASSINRGLVT
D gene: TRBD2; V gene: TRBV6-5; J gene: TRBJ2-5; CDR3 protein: ASNSGGQETQY
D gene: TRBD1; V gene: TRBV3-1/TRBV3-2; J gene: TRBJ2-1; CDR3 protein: ASSPDRDTYNEQF